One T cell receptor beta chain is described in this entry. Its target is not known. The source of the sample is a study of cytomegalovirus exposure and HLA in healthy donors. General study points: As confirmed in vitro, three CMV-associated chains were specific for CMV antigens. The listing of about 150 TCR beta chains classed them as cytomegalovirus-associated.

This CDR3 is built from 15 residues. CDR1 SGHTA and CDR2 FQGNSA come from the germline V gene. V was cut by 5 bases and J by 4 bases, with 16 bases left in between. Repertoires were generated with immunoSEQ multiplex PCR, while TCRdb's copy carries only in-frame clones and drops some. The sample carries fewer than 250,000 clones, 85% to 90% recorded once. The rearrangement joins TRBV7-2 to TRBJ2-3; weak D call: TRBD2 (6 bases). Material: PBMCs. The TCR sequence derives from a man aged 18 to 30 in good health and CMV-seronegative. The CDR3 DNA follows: TGTGCCAGCAGCCCCTCATCGGGGGTGGCAGATACGCAGTATTTT. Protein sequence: CASSPSSGVADTQYF.